This T cell receptor beta chain was sequenced during a study of early T cells in non-severe SARS-CoV-2 infection. Study-level background: Chains from this unsorted whole-blood bulk RNA could not be paired.

Study-wide findings and caveats: CD4 and private specificities were missed by VDJdb matching, which favored anti-spike CD8 responses.

The CDR3 has 13 residues. The V end was cut by 3 bases, the J end by 7 bases, with 12 bases between. The TCR library protocol was used to attach unique molecular identifiers. These identifiers were attached to individual cDNA molecules. Each CDR3 protein gets one entry after TCRdb re-called the 5' RACE reads with MiXCR. There are about 29,000 distinct CDR3 sequences in the sample; 5.5% to 6.5% occur only once, and more than 4.5% lies in the top ten. In its sample, this clonotype was seen many times. What it recognizes is unknown. The rearrangement links TRBV12-3 or TRBV12-4 to TRBJ1-2; TRBD1 might be the D (5 bases). The receptor comes from an adult who was a healthcare worker with PCR-confirmed SARS-CoV-2 infection or an uninfected control (not recorded which). Sequenced input: whole blood. The CDR3 sequence is CASSLVWGGGYTF. The CDR3 coding sequence is TGTGCCAGCAGTTTGGTTTGGGGGGGTGGCTACACCTTC.